This is a list of T cell receptor beta chains from one sample in a study of CD8 T cells in Susac syndrome. TCRdb ran MiXCR on the immunoSEQ multiplex PCR reads and lists one entry per CDR3 protein. The sample carries about 90,000 distinct CDR3 sequences, about 93% recorded once. The source material was CD8+ T cells from PBMCs. Receptor source: a human donor in good health. Each CDR3 is given with its conserved first and last residue. Each record gives: J gene, D gene, V gene, clone size, CDR3 DNA, CDR3 protein. The D gene is left open where the match is weak. Size tells how often a clone was seen (once, few, many) or the class of an expanded clone, and some rows leave it out.

>TRBJ1-3|NA|TRBV7-9|NA
TGTGCCAGCAGCTTAGCAGGCTCTGGAAACACCATATATTTT
CASSLAGSGNTIYF
>TRBJ2-1|NA|TRBV20-1|once
TGCAGTGCTAGCCCCGAGGGGATGAGTTATAATGAGCAGTTCTTC
CSASPEGMSYNEQFF
>TRBJ2-5|TRBD2|TRBV15|NA
TGTGCCACCAGCAGGACTAGCGGGGGGGCAGAGACCCAGTACTTC
CATSRTSGGAETQYF
>TRBJ1-2|NA|TRBV12-3/TRBV12-4|NA
TGTGCCAGCAGTTTTTCTGGAGGCTATGGCTACACCTTC
CASSFSGGYGYTF
>TRBJ1-5|NA|TRBV6-5|NA
TGTGCCAGCAGCCCCCCGGGAACCAGCAATCAGCCCCAGCATTTT
CASSPPGTSNQPQHF
>TRBJ2-7|NA|TRBV6-5|NA
TGTGCCAGCAGTTATTCTGTGTTAACCCTTGACTACGAGCAGTACTTC
CASSYSVLTLDYEQYF
>TRBJ2-7|NA|TRBV19|NA
TGTGCCAGTAGTCCTCAGGGATCCTCCTACGAGCAGTACTTC
CASSPQGSSYEQYF
>TRBJ1-3|NA|TRBV13|NA
TGTGCCAGCAGCCGAGAGGACTCAGACTCTGGAAACACCATATATTTT
CASSREDSDSGNTIYF
>TRBJ2-5|NA|TRBV3-1|NA
TGTGCCAGCAGCCTTCAACGACCGGGACCCGTCGAAGAGACCCAGTACTTC
CASSLQRPGPVEETQYF
>TRBJ1-5|NA|TRBV5-1|NA
TGCGCCAGCAGCTTCCGCCAGGGAGGTCAGCCCCAGCATTTT
CASSFRQGGQPQHF
>TRBJ2-1|NA|TRBV6-5|NA
TGTGCCAGCAAAAAGAACAATGAGCAGTTCTTC
CASKKNNEQFF
>TRBJ2-1|NA|TRBV25-1|NA
TGTGCCAGCAGTGAGGACTCCCGGTACAATGAGCAGTTCTTC
CASSEDSRYNEQFF
>TRBJ2-3|TRBD2|TRBV7-3|once
TGTGCCAGCAGCTTGGGAGGTAGCGGGCCTAGCACAGATACGCAGTATTTT
CASSLGGSGPSTDTQYF
>TRBJ1-1|NA|TRBV7-8|NA
TGTGCCAGCAGCTTAGTTCGGGGGTCCCCGAACACTGAAGCTTTCTTT
CASSLVRGSPNTEAFF
>TRBJ1-1|TRBD1|TRBV27|NA
TGTGCCAGCTCATCACAGGGGCTGAACACTGAAGCTTTCTTT
CASSSQGLNTEAFF
>TRBJ2-7|TRBD1|TRBV4-1|NA
TGCGCCAGCAGCCAGGAATGGACAGGGGGCTACGAGCAGTACTTC
CASSQEWTGGYEQYF
>TRBJ1-1|NA|TRBV29-1|NA
TGCAGCGTCCTAGACCCCGGCGGGAACACTGAAGCTTTCTTT
CSVLDPGGNTEAFF
>TRBJ1-2|TRBD1|TRBV19|NA
TGTGCCAGTATCGGGAGACCGGGGACAGGACAAGCCTACACCTTC
CASIGRPGTGQAYTF
>TRBJ2-2|NA|TRBV19|NA
TGTGCCAGTATAGGGATCCGCGGGGAGCTGTTTTTT
CASIGIRGELFF
>TRBJ1-3|NA|TRBV23-1|NA
TGCGCCAGCAGTCATTCTCCGAGCGACCGGTGCCGGTACTCTGGAAACACCATATATTTT
CASSHSPSDRCRYSGNTIYF
>TRBJ2-7|TRBD2|TRBV13|NA
TGTGCCACGCGGGGAGGGGCATCCTACGAGCAGTACTTC
CATRGGASYEQYF
>TRBJ1-6|TRBD1|TRBV5-4|NA
TGTGCCAGCAGCTCGGGACAGCCTAATTCACCCCTCCACTTT
CASSSGQPNSPLHF
>TRBJ1-6|NA|TRBV14|NA
TGTGCCAGCAGCGCTGACAGTAATAATTCACCCCTCCACTTT
CASSADSNNSPLHF
>TRBJ2-3|NA|TRBV12-3/TRBV12-4|NA
TGTGCCAGCGAAGTAGCGGCAGGCACAGATACGCAGTATTTT
CASEVAAGTDTQYF
>TRBJ2-7|TRBD2|TRBV7-2|NA
TGTGCCAGCAGCCTCGGGGGGGACCAACAGTACTTC
CASSLGGDQQYF
>TRBJ2-7|NA|TRBV7-9|NA
TGTGCCAGCAGCTTACGCCCCGGCTCGGGCGAGCAGTACTTC
CASSLRPGSGEQYF
>TRBJ2-1|TRBD2|TRBV6-4|NA
TGTGCCAGCAGTGACCAAAGCGGGGGGTACAATGAGCAGTTCTTC
CASSDQSGGYNEQFF
>TRBJ1-2|NA|TRBV12-3/TRBV12-4|NA
TGTGCCAGCAGTTTATCATCTGGCTACACCTTC
CASSLSSGYTF
>TRBJ2-4|NA|TRBV7-9|NA
TGTGCCAGCAGCTCCGCTGAGGGAGTAGCCAAAAACATTCAGTACTTC
CASSSAEGVAKNIQYF
>TRBJ2-1|NA|TRBV5-1|NA
TGCGCCAGCAGCTTGGGGTGGGCAGGCGACCCCCATTACAATGAGCAGTTCTTC
CASSLGWAGDPHYNEQFF
>TRBJ1-2|NA|TRBV27|NA
TGTGCCAGCAGACCCACCGGGTCACTCTATGGCTACACCTTC
CASRPTGSLYGYTF
>TRBJ1-5|NA|TRBV12-3/TRBV12-4|NA
TGTGCCAGCAGTTCGGGACGGTCAAGTCAGCCCCAGCATTTT
CASSSGRSSQPQHF
>TRBJ2-2|NA|TRBV6-5|once
TGTGCCAGCAGTTACTCGAGCGGGCCCGGGGAGCTGTTTTTT
CASSYSSGPGELFF
>TRBJ1-2|NA|TRBV6-6|NA
TGTGCCAGCAGTTATCCCGGGGGCTATGGCTACACCTTC
CASSYPGGYGYTF
>TRBJ2-3|TRBD1|TRBV12-3/TRBV12-4|once
TGTGCCAGCAGTGTCCGGGACAGGGACACAGATACGCAGTATTTT
CASSVRDRDTDTQYF